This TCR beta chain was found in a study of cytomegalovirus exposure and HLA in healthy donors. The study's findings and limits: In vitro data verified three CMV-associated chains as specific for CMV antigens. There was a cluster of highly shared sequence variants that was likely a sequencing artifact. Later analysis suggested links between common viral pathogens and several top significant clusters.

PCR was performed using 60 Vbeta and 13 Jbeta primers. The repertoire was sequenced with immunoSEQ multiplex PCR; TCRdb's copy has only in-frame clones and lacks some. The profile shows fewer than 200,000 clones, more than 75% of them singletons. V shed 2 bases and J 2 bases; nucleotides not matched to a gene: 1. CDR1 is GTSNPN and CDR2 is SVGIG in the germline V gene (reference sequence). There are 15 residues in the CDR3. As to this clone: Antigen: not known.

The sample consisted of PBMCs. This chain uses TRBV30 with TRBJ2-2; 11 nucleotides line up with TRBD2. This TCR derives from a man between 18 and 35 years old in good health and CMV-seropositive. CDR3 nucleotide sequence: TGTGCCTGGAGTACTAGCGGGGGTAACACCGGGGAGCTGTTTTTT. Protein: CAWSTSGGNTGELFF.